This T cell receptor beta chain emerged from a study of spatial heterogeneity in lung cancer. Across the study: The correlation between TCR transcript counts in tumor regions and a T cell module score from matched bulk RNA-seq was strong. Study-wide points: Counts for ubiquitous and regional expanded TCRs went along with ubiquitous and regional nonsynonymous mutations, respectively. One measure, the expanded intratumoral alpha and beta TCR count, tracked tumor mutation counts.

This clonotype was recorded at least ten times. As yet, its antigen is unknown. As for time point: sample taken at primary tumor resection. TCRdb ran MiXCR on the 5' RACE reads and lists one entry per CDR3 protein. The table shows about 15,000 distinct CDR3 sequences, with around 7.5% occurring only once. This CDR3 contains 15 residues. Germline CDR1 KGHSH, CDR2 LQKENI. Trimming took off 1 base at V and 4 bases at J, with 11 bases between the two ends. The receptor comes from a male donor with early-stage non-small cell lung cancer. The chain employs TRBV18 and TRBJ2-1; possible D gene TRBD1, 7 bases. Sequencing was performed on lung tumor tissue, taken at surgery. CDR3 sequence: CASSPRAGGYNEQFF. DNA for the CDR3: TGTGCCAGCTCACCACGGGCAGGGGGGTACAATGAGCAGTTCTTC.